Following are 3 T cell receptor beta chains from one sample sequenced in a study of identical twins. TCRdb independently ran MiXCR on the 5' RACE reads; one entry per CDR3 protein. The data contain some 570,000 distinct CDR3 sequences, around 20% of them singletons. The same sample was also studied in work on yellow fever vaccine responses in identical twins.

Source material: CD4+ T cells sorted from blood. Receptors originate from a woman between 18 and 30 years old in good health.

J is TRBJ2-6 and V is TRBV9; 10 bases match TRBD1. The ends lost 3 bases at V and 2 bases at J; junction bases unmatched: 5. The germline gives CDR1 SGDLS, CDR2 YYNGEE. The CDR3 runs 17 residues. In nucleotides, the CDR3 is TGTGCCAGCAGCGAGACGGACAGGGGGACTGGGGCCAACGTCCTGACTTTC. It encodes CASSETDRGTGANVLTF.

The chain joins TRBV20-1 to TRBJ2-7; D is undetermined. Trimming cost V 4 bases and J 0 bases, with 19 bases left between them. Germline values: CDR1 DFQATT, CDR2 SNEGSKA (reference sequence). The CDR3 has 16 amino acids. Written as DNA, the CDR3 is TGCAGTGCTACCCGCCCGGCCGGCGTTAGCTCCTACGAGCAGTACTTC. Translating it yields CSATRPAGVSSYEQYF.

The chain has TRBV7-8 and TRBJ2-1, with TRBD2 matching 8 bases. The V gene end was trimmed by 1 base and the J gene end by 6 bases; junction bases not matched to a gene: 8. The length of the CDR3 is 16 residues. CDR1 SGHVS and CDR2 FQNEAQ come from the germline V gene. CDR3 in amino acids: CASSLGRGRPPNEQFF. CDR3 DNA sequence: TGTGCCAGCAGCTTAGGTCGCGGGAGGCCCCCCAATGAGCAGTTCTTC.